The next 13 T cell receptor beta chains were all read from a single sample in a study of tumor and adjacent non-tumor tissue in lung cancer. The template was RNA from unsorted bulk tissue. A modified ARM-PCR protocol with three rounds of nested PCR amplified TCRbeta. TCRdb fed the multiplex PCR reads into MiXCR, producing one record per CDR3 protein. The repertoire holds 120,000 or so distinct CDR3 sequences, with approximately 84% as singletons. Source material: lung tumor tissue. These receptors all come from a man between 65 and 80 years old with non-small cell lung cancer.

A word on this clonotype: The DNA is omitted, as the CDR3 cannot be located on it reliably, and the CDR3 follows TCRdb's listing. The CDR3 sequence is CNVFGRGTKTEALF. This chain links TRBV29-1 with TRBJ1-1; TRBD1 is the table's D call, not checked against the DNA. The CDR3 is 14 amino acids in total, end residues counted. The germline CDR1 and CDR2 sequences are SQVTM and ANQGSEA.

With regard to this clonotype: This may come from a read error, since a much larger clone is one base off. This chain connects TRBV28 to TRBJ1-1, with TRBD1 as a possible D gene (6 bases). Germline values: CDR1 MDHEN, CDR2 SYDVKM. This CDR3 region has 18 residues. The CDR3 DNA sequence: TGTGCCAGCAGACTTCCTGCTCCAGGGGTGGTCATGAAAACTGAAGCTTTCTTT. Amino acids: CASRLPAPGVVMKTEAFF.

As concerns this clonotype: At one end, the junction sequence differs from germline, possibly due to a read error. The chain employs TRBV10-1 and TRBJ2-3; possible D gene TRBD1, 5 bases. The CDR3 contains 15 residues. Per germline, CDR1 WNHNN and CDR2 SYGVQD (reference sequence). In DNA, the CDR3 is TGCTCCAGCAGTGAGTCGATACAGGCCGTAGATACGCAGTATTTT. This sequence encodes CSSSESIQAVDTQYF.

This clonotype was recorded only once. At one end the junction does not follow the germline gene, possibly because of a read error. The chain links TRBV5-4 to TRBJ2-1, with a tentative D call TRBD1 (6 bases). The CDR3 length is 15 residues. CDR1 is SGHNT, CDR2 YYREEE, per germline (reference sequence). The CDR3, as DNA: TGTGCCAGCAGCTTTGGGGGCAGTGTAGGGAATGAGCAGTCCTTC. Translation gives CASSFGGSVGNEQSF.

Notes on this clonotype: A read error may be the cause here, since a much bigger clone is one base away. The rearrangement links TRBV5-1 to TRBJ1-5; D is uncertain. Germline V gene lookup returns CDR1 SGHRS and CDR2 YFSETQ. The CDR3 extends over 13 amino acids. CDR3 bases: TGCGTCAGCAGCTGGGGAGGCAATCAGCCCCAGCATTTT. The encoded protein is CVSSWGGNQPQHF.

Comment on this clonotype: A much larger clone sits a single nucleotide away, making a read error possible. V gene TRBV5-1 combines with J gene TRBJ2-7; no clear D gene. The germline CDR1 and CDR2 sequences are SGHRS and YFSETQ. The CDR3 has 12 residues. The CDR3 DNA follows: TGCGCCAGCAGCTCAAGCTCCTACAAGCAGTACTTC. Its protein product is CASSSSSYKQYF.

On this clonotype: A junction boundary mismatches the germline segment, possibly from a read error. The DNA of the CDR3 is TGTGCCAACAGCAGAAGTGGGAGAAGTAATGAAAAACCGTTTTTT. Protein product: CANSRSGRSNEKPFF. This chain uses TRBV11-2 with TRBJ1-4; D remains unclear. CDR1 and CDR2 from the germline V gene are SGHAT and FQNNGV. This CDR3 contains 15 residues.

To note about this clonotype: A much larger clone lies one base from this, so it may be a read error. The V call is TRBV28, the J call TRBJ2-7; TRBD2 aligns across 13 bases. V shed 7 bases, J shed 4 bases, and the junction held 7 bases outside the gene matches. The CDR3 consists of 15 residues. CDR1 and CDR2 from the germline V gene are MDHEN and SYDVKM. CDR3 region: CASISRTSGGYEQYF. The DNA of the CDR3 is TGTGCCAGCATTTCAAGGACTAGCGGGGGTTACGAGCAGTACTTC.

A single count supports this clonotype. Given a much more abundant clone one base away, this may be a read error. The V gene is TRBV20-1, the J gene TRBJ2-7; possibly TRBD1 for D (6 bases). Germline values: CDR1 DFQATT, CDR2 SNEGSKA (reference sequence). V was shortened by 5 bases and J by 0 bases, with 14 bases between the two germline ends. The CDR3 loop spans 14 amino acids. The CDR3 DNA reads TGCAGTGCTGACTCCGGGACATTCTCCTACGAGCAGTACTTC. This sequence encodes CSADSGTFSYEQYF.

For this clonotype: One junction end does not reproduce the germline sequence, and a read error may be involved. The chain uses TRBV12-3 or TRBV12-4 and TRBJ1-3; D possibly corresponds to TRBD1 (5 bases). The CDR3 has 16 amino acids. The CDR3 DNA reads TGTGCCAGCAGTTTATTAGGCGGGGGAGTTGGACACACTATATATTTT. It specifies CASSLLGGGVGHTIYF.

This rearrangement joins TRBV5-4 to TRBJ2-2; perhaps TRBD1 as D (6 bases). Germline loops: CDR1 SGHNT, CDR2 YYREEE (reference sequence). The CDR3 loop spans 14 amino acids. CDR3 protein: CLSSRIRDIGELFF. CDR3 sequence (DNA): TGTCTCAGCAGCCGGATTAGGGACATCGGGGAGCTGTTTTTT. Full variable domain (missing parts from reference TRBV5-4 and TRBJ2-2): ETGVTQSPTHLIKTRGQQVTLRCSSQSGHNTVSWYQQALGQGPQFIFQYYREEENGRGNFPPRFSGLQFPNYSSELNVNALELDDSALYLCLSSRIRDIGELFFGEGSRLTVL.

The sample holds a few counts of this clonotype. This chain uses TRBV18 with TRBJ1-3; D gene uncertain. CDR3 length: 13 residues. The V and J ends lost 3 bases and 5 bases respectively, with 8 bases between them. CDR1 and CDR2 (germline): KGHSH, LQKENI. CDR3 in amino acids: CASSPGSRNTIYF. CDR3 nucleotides: TGTGCCAGCTCACCGGGGTCGAGAAACACCATATATTTT.

As to this clonotype: This CDR3 is missing its conserved last phenylalanine or tryptophan, likely due to a read error. This chain uses TRBV7-9 with TRBJ1-1, with 10 nucleotides matching TRBD1. Per the germline V gene, CDR1 is SEHNR and CDR2 is FQNEAQ (reference sequence). This CDR3 is 15 amino acids long. This CDR3 is CASSPGQGLDTEAFY. The CDR3 coding sequence is TGTGCCAGCAGTCCGGGACAGGGGTTGGACACAGAAGCTTTCTAT.